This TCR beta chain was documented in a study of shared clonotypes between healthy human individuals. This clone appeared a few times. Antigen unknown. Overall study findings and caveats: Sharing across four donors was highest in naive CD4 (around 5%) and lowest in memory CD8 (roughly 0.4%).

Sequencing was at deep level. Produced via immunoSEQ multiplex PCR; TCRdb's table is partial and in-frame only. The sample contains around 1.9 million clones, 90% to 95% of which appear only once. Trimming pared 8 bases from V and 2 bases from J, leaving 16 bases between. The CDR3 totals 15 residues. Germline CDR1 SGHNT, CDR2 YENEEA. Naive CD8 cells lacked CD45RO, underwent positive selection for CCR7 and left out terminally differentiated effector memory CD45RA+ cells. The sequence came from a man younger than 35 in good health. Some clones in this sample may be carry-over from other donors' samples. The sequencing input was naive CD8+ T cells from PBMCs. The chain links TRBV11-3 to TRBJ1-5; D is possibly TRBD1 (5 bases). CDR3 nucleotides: TGTGCCAGCTCCTCAGGGAGGGCGGGCAATCAGCCCCAGCATTTT. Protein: CASSSGRAGNQPQHF.